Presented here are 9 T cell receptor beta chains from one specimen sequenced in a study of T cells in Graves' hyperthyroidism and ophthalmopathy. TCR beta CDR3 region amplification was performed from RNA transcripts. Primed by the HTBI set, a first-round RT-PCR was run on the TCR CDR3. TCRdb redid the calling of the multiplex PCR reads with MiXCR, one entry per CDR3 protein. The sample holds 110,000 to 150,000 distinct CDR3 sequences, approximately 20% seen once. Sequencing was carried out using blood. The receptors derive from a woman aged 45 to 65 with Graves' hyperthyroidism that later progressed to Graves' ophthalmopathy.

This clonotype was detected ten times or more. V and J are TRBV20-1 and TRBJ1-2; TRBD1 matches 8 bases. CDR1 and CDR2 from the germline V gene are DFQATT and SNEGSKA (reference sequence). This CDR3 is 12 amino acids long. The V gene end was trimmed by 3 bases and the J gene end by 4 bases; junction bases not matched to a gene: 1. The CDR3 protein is CSARQGAYGYTF. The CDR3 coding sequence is TGCAGTGCTAGGCAGGGGGCCTATGGCTACACCTTC.

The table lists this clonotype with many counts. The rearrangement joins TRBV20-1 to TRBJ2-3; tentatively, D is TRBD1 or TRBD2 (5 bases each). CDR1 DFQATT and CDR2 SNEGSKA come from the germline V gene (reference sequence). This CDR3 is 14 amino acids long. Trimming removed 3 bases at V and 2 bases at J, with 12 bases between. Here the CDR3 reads CSASLGTFTDTQYF. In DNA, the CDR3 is TGCAGTGCTAGTCTGGGGACCTTCACAGATACGCAGTATTTT.

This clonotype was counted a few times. CDR3 sequence reads: CASSSGQGEEQYF. For the CDR3, the DNA is TGTGCCAGCAGCTCAGGACAGGGGGAAGAGCAGTACTTC. V usage is TRBV7-3 and J usage is TRBJ2-7; 10 bases agree with TRBD1. The V gene's germline CDR1 is SGHTA and CDR2 FQGTGA. J lost 7 bases, V lost 4 bases, and 4 bases had no gene match. CDR3 size: 13 residues.

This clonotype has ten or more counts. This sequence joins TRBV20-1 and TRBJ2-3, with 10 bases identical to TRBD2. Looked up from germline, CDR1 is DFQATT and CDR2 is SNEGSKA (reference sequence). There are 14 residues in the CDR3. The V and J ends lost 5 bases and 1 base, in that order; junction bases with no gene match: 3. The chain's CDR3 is CSAQREGRTDTQYF. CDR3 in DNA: TGCAGTGCTCAGCGGGAGGGCCGCACAGATACGCAGTATTTT.

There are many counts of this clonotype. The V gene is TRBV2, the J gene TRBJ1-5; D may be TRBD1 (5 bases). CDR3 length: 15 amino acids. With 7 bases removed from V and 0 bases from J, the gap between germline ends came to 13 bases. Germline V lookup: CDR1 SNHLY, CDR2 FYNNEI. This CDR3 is CASKRQGHSNQPQHF. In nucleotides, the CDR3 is TGTGCCAGCAAGAGGCAGGGTCATAGCAATCAGCCCCAGCATTTT.

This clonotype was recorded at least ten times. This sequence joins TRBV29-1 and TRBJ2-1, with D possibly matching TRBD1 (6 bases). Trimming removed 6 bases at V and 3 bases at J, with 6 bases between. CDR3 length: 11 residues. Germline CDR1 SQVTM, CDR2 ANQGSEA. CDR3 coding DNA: TGCAGCGTAGGGGGCTACAATGAGCAGTTCTTC. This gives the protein CSVGGYNEQFF.

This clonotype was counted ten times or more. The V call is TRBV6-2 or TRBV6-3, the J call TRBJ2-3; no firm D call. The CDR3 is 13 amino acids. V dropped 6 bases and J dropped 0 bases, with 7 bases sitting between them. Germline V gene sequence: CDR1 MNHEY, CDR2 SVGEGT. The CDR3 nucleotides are TGTGCCAGCAGAGGGTCAAGCACAGATACGCAGTATTTT. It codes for CASRGSSTDTQYF.

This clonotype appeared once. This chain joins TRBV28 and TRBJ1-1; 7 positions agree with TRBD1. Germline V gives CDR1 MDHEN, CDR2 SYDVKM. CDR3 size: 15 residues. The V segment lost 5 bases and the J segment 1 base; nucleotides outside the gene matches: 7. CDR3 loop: CASSTAGTENTEAFF. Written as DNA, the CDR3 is TGTGCCAGCAGTACGGCCGGGACAGAGAACACTGAAGCTTTCTTT.

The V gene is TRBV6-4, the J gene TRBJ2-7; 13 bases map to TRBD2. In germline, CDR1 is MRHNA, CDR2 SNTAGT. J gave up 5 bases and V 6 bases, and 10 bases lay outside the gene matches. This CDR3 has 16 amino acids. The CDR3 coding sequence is TGTGCCAGCAGCGGCCTTGGGACTAGCGGGAACGACGAGCAGTACTTC. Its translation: CASSGLGTSGNDEQYF.